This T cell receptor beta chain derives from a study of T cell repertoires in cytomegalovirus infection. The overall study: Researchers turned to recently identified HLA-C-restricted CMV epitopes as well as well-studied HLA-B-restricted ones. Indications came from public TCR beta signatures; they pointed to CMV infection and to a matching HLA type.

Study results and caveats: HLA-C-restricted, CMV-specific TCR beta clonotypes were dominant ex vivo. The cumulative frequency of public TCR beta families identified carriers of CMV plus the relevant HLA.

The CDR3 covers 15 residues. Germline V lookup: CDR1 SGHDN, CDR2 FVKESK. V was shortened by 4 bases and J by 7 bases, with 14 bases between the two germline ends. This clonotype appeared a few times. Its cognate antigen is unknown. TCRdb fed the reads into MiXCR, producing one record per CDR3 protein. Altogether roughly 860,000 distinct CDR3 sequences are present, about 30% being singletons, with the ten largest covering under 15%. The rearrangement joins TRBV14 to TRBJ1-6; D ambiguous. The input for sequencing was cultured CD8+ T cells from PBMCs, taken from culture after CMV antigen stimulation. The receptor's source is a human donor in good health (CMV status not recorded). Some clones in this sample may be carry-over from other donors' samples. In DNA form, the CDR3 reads TGTGCCAGCAGCCCGGGAGGACTGAGGAATTCACCCCTCCACTTT. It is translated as CASSPGGLRNSPLHF.